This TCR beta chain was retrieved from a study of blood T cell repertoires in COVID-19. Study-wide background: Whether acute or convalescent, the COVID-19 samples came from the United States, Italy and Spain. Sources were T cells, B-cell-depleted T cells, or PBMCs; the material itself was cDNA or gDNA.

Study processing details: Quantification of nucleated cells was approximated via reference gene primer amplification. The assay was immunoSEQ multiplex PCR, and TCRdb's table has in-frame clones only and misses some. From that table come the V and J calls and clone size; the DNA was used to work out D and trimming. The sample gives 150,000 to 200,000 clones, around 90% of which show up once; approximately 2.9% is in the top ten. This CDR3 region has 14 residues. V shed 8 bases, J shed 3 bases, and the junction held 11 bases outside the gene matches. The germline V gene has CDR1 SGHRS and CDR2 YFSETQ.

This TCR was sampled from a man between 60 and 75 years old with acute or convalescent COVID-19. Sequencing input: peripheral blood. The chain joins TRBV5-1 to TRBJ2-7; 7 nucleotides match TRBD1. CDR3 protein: CASSESGQLYEQYF. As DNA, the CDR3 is TGCGCCAGTTCAGAATCGGGACAGCTCTACGAGCAGTACTTC.